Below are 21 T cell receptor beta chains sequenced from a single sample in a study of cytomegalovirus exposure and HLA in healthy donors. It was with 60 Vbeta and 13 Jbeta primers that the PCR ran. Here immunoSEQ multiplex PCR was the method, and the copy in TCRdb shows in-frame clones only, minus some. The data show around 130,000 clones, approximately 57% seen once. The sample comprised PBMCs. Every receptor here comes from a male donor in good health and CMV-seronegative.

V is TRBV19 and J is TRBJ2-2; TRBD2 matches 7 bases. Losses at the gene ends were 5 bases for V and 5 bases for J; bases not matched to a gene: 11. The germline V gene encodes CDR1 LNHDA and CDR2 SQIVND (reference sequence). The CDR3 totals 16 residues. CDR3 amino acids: CASSPKPGGRTGELFF. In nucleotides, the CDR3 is TGTGCCAGTAGTCCCAAACCGGGGGGTCGGACCGGGGAGCTGTTTTTT.

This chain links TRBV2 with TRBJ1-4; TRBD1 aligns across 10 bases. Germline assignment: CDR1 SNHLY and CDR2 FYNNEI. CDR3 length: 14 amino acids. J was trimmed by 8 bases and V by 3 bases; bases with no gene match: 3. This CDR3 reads CASSEGQGQEKLFF. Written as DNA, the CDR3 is TGTGCCAGCAGTGAGGGACAGGGGCAGGAAAAACTGTTTTTT.

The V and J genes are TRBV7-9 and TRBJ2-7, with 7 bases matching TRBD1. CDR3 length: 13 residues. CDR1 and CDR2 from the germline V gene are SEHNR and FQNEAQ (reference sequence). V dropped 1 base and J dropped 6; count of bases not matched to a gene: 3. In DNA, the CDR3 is TGTGCCAGCAGCTTAGTGACAGGGCTCGAGCAGTACTTC. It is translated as CASSLVTGLEQYF.

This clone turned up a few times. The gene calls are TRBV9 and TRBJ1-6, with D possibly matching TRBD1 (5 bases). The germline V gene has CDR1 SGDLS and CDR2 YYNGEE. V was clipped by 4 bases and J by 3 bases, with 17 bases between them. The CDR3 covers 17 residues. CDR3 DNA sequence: TGTGCCAGCAGCCGACAGCCGGAGCTAGACTATAATTCACCCCTCCACTTT. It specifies CASSRQPELDYNSPLHF. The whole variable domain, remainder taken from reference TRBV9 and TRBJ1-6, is DSGVTQTPKHLITATGQRVTLRCSPRSGDLSVYWYQQSLDQGLQFLIQYYNGEERAKGNILERFSAQQFPDLHSELNLSSLELGDSALYFCASSRQPELDYNSPLHFGNGTRLTVT.

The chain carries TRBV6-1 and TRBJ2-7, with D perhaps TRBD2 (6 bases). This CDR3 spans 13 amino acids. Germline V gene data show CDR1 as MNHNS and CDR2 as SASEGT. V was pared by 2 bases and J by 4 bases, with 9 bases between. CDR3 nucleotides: TGTGCCAGCAGTGAACCCGGGAGTTACGAGCAGTACTTC. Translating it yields CASSEPGSYEQYF.

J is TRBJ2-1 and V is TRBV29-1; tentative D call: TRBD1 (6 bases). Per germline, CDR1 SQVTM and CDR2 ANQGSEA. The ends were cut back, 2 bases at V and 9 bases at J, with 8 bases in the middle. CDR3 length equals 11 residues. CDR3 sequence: CSVEYRAEQFF. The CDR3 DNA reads TGCAGCGTTGAATACAGGGCTGAGCAGTTCTTC.

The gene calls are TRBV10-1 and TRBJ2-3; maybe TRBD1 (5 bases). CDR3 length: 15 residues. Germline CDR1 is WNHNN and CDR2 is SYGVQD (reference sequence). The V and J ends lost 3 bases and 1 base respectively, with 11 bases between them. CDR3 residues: CASSDLTDGTDTQYF. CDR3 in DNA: TGCGCCAGCAGTGACCTGACAGATGGCACAGATACGCAGTATTTT.

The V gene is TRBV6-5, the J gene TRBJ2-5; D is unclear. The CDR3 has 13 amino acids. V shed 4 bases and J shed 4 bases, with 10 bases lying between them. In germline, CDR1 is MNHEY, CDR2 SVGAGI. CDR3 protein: CASSSTSGETQYF. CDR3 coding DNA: TGTGCCAGCAGTTCTACCTCAGGAGAGACCCAGTACTTC.

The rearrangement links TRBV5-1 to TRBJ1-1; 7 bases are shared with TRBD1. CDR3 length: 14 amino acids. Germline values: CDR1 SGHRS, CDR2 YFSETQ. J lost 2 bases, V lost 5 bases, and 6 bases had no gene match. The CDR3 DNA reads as TGCGCCAGCAGGGGGACAGATGCTAACACTGAAGCTTTCTTT. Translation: CASRGTDANTEAFF.

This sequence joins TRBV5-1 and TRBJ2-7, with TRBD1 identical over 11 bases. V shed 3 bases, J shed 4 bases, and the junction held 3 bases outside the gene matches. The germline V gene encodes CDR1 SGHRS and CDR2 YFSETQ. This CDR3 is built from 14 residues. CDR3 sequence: CASSWTGGQYEQYF. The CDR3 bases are TGCGCCAGCAGCTGGACAGGGGGCCAATACGAGCAGTACTTC.

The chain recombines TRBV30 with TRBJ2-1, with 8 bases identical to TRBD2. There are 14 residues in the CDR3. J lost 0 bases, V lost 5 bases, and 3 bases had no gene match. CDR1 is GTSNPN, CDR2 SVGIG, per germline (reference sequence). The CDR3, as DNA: TGTGCCTGGTTAAGCGGGAGCTCCTACAATGAGCAGTTCTTC. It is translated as CAWLSGSSYNEQFF.

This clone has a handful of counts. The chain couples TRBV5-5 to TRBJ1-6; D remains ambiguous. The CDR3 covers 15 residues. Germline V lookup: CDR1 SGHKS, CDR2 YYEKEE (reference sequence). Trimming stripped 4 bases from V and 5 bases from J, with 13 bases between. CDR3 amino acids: CASSVARSDNSPLHF. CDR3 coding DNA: TGTGCCAGCAGCGTCGCCCGGTCCGATAATTCACCCCTCCACTTT.

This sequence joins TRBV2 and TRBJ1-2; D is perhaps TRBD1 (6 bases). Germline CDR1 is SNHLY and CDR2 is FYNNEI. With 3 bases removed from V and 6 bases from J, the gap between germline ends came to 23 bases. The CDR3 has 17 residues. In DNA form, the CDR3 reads TGTGCCAGCAGTGAGATCCGACCGGGAGGGGGAAGGGATGGCTACACCTTC. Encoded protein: CASSEIRPGGGRDGYTF. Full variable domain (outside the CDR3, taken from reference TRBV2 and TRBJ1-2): EPEVTQTPSHQVTQMGQEVILRCVPISNHLYFYWYRQILGQKVEFLVSFYNNEISEKSEIFDDQFSVERPDGSNFTLKIRSTKLEDSAMYFCASSEIRPGGGRDGYTFGSGTRLTVV.

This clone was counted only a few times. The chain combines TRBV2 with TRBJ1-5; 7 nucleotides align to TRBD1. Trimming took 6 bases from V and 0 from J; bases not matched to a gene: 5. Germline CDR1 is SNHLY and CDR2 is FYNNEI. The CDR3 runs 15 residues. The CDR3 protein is CASSKDRASNQPQHF. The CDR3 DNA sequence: TGTGCCAGCAGCAAAGACAGGGCTAGCAATCAGCCCCAGCATTTT.

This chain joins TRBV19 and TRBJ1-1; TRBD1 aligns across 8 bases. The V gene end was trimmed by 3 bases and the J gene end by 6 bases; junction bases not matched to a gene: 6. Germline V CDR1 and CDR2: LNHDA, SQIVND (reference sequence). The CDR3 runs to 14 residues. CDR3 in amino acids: CASSIGQGYPEAFF. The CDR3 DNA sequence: TGTGCCAGTAGTATTGGACAGGGTTATCCTGAAGCTTTCTTT.

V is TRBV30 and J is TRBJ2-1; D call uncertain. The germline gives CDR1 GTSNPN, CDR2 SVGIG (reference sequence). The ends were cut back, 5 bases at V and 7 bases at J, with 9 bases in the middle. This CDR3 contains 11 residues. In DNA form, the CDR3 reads TGTGCCTGGGAGACTGGTAATGAGCAGTTCTTC. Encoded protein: CAWETGNEQFF.

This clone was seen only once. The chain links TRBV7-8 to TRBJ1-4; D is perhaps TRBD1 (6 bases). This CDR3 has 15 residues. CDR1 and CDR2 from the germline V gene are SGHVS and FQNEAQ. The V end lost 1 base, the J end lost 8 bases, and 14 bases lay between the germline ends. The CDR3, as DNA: TGTGCCAGCAGCTTAGTGAACATTAGGGGGGAAAAACTGTTTTTT. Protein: CASSLVNIRGEKLFF.

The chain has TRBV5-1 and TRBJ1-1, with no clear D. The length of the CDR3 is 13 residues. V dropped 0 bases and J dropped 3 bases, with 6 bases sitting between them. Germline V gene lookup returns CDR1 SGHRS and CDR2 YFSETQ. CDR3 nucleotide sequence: TGCGCCAGCAGCTTGGTGGTAGACACTGAAGCTTTCTTT. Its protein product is CASSLVVDTEAFF.

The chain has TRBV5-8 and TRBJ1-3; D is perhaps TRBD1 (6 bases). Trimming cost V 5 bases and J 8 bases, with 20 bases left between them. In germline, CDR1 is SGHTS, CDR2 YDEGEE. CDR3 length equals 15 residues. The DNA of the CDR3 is TGTGCCAGCAGTTCAGGGGTATTATTCGCGGACACCATATATTTT. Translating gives CASSSGVLFADTIYF.

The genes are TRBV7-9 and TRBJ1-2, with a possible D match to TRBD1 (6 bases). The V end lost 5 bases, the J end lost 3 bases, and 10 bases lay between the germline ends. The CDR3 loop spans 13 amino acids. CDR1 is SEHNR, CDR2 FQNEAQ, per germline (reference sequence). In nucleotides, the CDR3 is TGTGCCAGCAGCCAACGGACAGACTATGGCTACACCTTC. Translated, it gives CASSQRTDYGYTF.

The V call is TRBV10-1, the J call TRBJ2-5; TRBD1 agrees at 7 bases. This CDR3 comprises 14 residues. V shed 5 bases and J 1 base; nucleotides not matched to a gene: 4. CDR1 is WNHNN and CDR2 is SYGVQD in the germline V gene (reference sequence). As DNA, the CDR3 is TGCGCCAGCAGTCCCGGGACAGCCCAAGAGACCCAGTACTTC. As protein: CASSPGTAQETQYF.